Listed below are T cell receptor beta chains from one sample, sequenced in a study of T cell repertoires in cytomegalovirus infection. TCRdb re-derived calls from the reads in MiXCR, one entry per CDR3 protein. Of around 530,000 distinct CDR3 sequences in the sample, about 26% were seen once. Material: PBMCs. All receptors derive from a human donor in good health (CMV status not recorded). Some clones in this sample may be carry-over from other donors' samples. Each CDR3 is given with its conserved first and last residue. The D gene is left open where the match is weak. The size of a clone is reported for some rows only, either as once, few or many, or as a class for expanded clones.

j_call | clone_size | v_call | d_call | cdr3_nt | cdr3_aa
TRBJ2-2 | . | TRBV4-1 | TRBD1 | TGCGCCAGCAGCCAACCAGGGGGATCGAACACCGGGGAGCTGTTTTTT | CASSQPGGSNTGELFF
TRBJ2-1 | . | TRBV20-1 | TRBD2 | TGCAGTGCTGAAAAACCACTAGCGGGAGTCAATGAGCAGTTCTTC | CSAEKPLAGVNEQFF
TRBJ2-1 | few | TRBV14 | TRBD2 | TGTGCCAGCAGCCAGGGGTGGCGTACTAGCGGGAGTTTTTCCACCAGGTGGGAGCAGTTCTTC | CASSQGWRTSGSFSTRWEQFF
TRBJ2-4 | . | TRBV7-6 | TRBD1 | TGTGCCAGCAGTAGCCCGAAAACCGGGACAGATAACATTCAGTACTTC | CASSSPKTGTDNIQYF
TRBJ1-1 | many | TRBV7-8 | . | TGTGCCAGCAGCAAAGGACAGACCTTGGGGACTGAAGCTTTCTTT | CASSKGQTLGTEAFF
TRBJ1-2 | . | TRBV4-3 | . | TGCGCCAGCAGCCAAATCGAGGGAGGGAAGGCCTATGGCTACACCTTC | CASSQIEGGKAYGYTF
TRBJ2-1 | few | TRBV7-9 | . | TGTGCCAGCAGCTTTAGCGGACCAAACGTGGAGCAGTTCTTC | CASSFSGPNVEQFF
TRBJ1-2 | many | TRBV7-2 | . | TGTGCCAGCAGCTTACACTCCCCGCCAGGGCCCTATGGCTACACCTTC | CASSLHSPPGPYGYTF
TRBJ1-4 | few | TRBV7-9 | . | TGTGCCAGCAGCTTTCTTACCCTTTCGATAGGACAGTCTAATGAAAAACTGTTTTTT | CASSFLTLSIGQSNEKLFF
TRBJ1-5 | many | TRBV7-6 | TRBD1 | TGTGCCAGCAGCAACGACAGGGGGAGACAGCCCCAGCATTTT | CASSNDRGRQPQHF
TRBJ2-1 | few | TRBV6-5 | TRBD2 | TGTGCCAGCAGGGATAGCGGGAGTAGCTCCTACAATGAGCAGTTCTTC | CASRDSGSSSYNEQFF
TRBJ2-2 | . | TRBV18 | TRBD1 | TGTGCCAGCTCGCGGACAGGGGTCGGGGAGCTGTTTTTT | CASSRTGVGELFF
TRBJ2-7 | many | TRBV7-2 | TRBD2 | TGTGCCAGCAGCTTAGCCGGGACTAGCGGGCCCTACGAGCAGTACTTC | CASSLAGTSGPYEQYF